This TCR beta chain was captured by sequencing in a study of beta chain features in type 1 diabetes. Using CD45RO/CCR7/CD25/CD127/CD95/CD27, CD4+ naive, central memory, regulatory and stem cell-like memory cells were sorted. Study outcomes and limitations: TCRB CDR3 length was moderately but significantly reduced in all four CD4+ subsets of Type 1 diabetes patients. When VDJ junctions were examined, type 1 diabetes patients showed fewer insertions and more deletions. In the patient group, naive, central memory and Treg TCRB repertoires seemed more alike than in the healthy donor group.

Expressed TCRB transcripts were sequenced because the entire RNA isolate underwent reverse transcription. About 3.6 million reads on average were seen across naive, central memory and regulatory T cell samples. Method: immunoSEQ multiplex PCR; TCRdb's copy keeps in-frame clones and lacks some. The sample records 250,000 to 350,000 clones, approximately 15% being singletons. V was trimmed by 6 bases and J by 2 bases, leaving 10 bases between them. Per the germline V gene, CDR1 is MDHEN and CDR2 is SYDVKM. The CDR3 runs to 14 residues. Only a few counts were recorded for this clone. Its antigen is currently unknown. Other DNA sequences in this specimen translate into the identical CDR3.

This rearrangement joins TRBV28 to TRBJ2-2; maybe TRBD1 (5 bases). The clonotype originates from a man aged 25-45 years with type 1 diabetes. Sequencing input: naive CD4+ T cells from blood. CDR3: CASSPGQNTGELFF. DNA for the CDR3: TGTGCCAGCAGCCCAGGACAAAACACCGGGGAGCTGTTTTTT.